This TCR beta chain came from a study of response to subunit inactivated influenza vaccine. Each CDR3 protein is one row after TCRdb ran MiXCR on the RT-PCR reads. Of 600,000 to 700,000 distinct CDR3 sequences in the sample, 11% to 15% are singletons; the top ten hold less than 9%. Study-wide findings and caveats: It was the authors' suggestion that each seasonal influenza vaccination recruits few new T cells.

Germline assignment: CDR1 MDHEN and CDR2 SYDVKM. Trimming took 3 bases from V and 8 from J, leaving 17 bases between them. The CDR3 has 15 amino acids. This clonotype was observed at least ten times. What it binds is not known. V and J are TRBV28 and TRBJ2-1; D gene ambiguous. This specimen consisted of PBMCs from blood, obtained 14 to 15 days before vaccination. The sequence derives from a man aged 45-65 years who received an inactivated influenza vaccine. CDR3 residues: CASSLAAAGSDEQFF. The DNA of the CDR3 is TGTGCCAGCAGTTTGGCGGCGGCCGGTTCCGATGAGCAGTTCTTC.